This is a list of T cell receptor beta chains from one sample in a study of T cells in Graves' hyperthyroidism and ophthalmopathy. TCRdb re-called the multiplex PCR reads through MiXCR, storing one row per CDR3 protein. The table has 250,000 to 300,000 distinct CDR3 sequences, roughly 19% seen once. Input material: blood. All receptors come from a man in his forties or fifties with Graves' ophthalmopathy. CDR3s include the opening cysteine and the closing phenylalanine or tryptophan. Fields, in order: V gene, J gene, D gene, clone size, CDR3 DNA, CDR3 protein. The D gene is left open where the match is weak. Where a row states a size, it is once, few, many or the class of an expanded clone; other rows omit it.

TRBV20-1	TRBJ2-7	TRBD1	many	TGCAGTGCTAACAGGGGGAGGCACGAGCAGTACTTC	CSANRGRHEQYF
TRBV7-9	TRBJ1-1	.	many	TGTGCCAGCAGCCCAGACGGATCCCCCACTGAAGCTTTCTTT	CASSPDGSPTEAFF
TRBV27	TRBJ2-7	TRBD2	.	TGTGCCAGCAGCTTGTTAGCGGGAGCTTACGAGCAGTGCTTC	CASSLLAGAYEQCF
TRBV18	TRBJ1-3	TRBD1	.	TGTGCCAGCTCACCCACCGGGACAGGTGGAAACACCATATATTTT	CASSPTGTGGNTIYF
TRBV11-2	TRBJ2-7	TRBD2	few	TGTGCCAGCAGAAGAGCGGGAGGGCAAGACGAGCAGTACTTC	CASRRAGGQDEQYF
TRBV28	TRBJ1-6	TRBD1	.	TGTGCCGGCAGTGCCAGGACAGGGTATAATTCACCCCTCCACTTT	CAGSARTGYNSPLHF
TRBV3-1	TRBJ1-1	TRBD1	few	TGTGCCACCGGAGGGTGGACAGGTAGTCGGGCTTTCTTT	CATGGWTGSRAFF
TRBV3-1	TRBJ1-1	.	many	TGTGCCAGCTCTAATCGGGGGCTGGGCACTGAAGCTTTCTTT	CASSNRGLGTEAFF
TRBV12-3/TRBV12-4	TRBJ1-6	TRBD1	many	TGTGCCAGCAGTTCCGGGACAGGGGGCGCAGGAGAGAATTCACCCCTCCACTTT	CASSSGTGGAGENSPLHF
TRBV6-5	TRBJ2-2	.	.	TGTGCCAGCAGTTACCTAACGGGGGTCGACACCGGGGAGCTGTTTTTT	CASSYLTGVDTGELFF
TRBV7-3	TRBJ2-1	.	.	TGTGCCAGCAGCTTAATGGGGGGCGGATGGTATGAGCAGTTCTTC	CASSLMGGGWYEQFF
TRBV27	TRBJ2-1	TRBD2	few	TGTGCCAGCAGCCCCGGACTAGCGAGAGCTAGACCCTACAATGAGCAGTTCTTC	CASSPGLARARPYNEQFF
TRBV5-1	TRBJ2-7	.	.	TGCGCCAGCAGCTTGGCCGAAGGGTCCGAGCAGTACTTC	CASSLAEGSEQYF
TRBV5-1	TRBJ2-5	.	.	TGCGCCAGCAGCTTGTTCGGTGGGAGAGGAGAGACCCAGTACTTC	CASSLFGGRGETQYF
TRBV20-1	TRBJ2-3	TRBD2	many	TGCAGTGCCCCATCTAGCGGCTACACAGATACGCAGTATTTT	CSAPSSGYTDTQYF
TRBV9	TRBJ1-1	.	.	TGTGCCAGCAATGGGGGGGCTATCGCTGAAGCTTTCTTT	CASNGGAIAEAFF
TRBV5-1	TRBJ2-7	TRBD2	many	TGCGCCAGCAGCTTGACGGGACTAGCCGACGAGCAGTACTTC	CASSLTGLADEQYF
TRBV11-2	TRBJ2-7	.	few	TGTGCCAGCAGCTTCACGACCGGGACTTTCTACGAGCAGTACTTC	CASSFTTGTFYEQYF
TRBV28	TRBJ2-1	TRBD2	many	TGTGCCAGCAGTTCCTACGTAGCGGGCTCTAGTAATGAGCAGTTCTTC	CASSSYVAGSSNEQFF
TRBV28	TRBJ1-2	.	few	TGTGCCAGCAGTTTAGGTTATAACTATGGCTACACCTTC	CASSLGYNYGYTF
TRBV28	TRBJ2-7	TRBD1	.	TGTGCCAGCAGTAGGGCCGCCGCAGGGGGCTACGAGCAGTACTTC	CASSRAAAGGYEQYF